This T cell receptor (beta chain) came from a study of T cell changes during pregnancy in multiple sclerosis. TCRdb keeps only in-frame clones here, not all; method: immunoSEQ multiplex PCR. The table lists roughly 110,000 clones, about 94% of them singletons. The CDR3 spans 13 residues. The germline gives CDR1 SGHKS, CDR2 YYEKEE (reference sequence). V was cut by 3 bases and J by 3 bases, with 10 bases left in between. This sequence originates from a female donor with multiple sclerosis, enrolled in a pregnancy study. V and J are TRBV5-5 and TRBJ2-7; a weak D match, TRBD1 (5 bases). Specimen: peripheral blood, collected in the third trimester of pregnancy. The CDR3 region has the DNA TGTGCCAGCAGCTGGAAAACAGGCTACGAGCAGTACTTC. It encodes CASSWKTGYEQYF.